This note documents a single TCR beta chain sequence. Its antigen specificity is not known. No base quality values were provided; no much bigger clone lies one nucleotide off. Participants in the prospective study were enrolled through a virtual design, were aged 18 to 89 years, and lived in 20 to 30 United States geographic areas. To assign participants to cohorts, the prospective study relied on clinical history that participants themselves reported in a screening survey and a study questionnaire. Recovered participants in ImmuneRACE Cohort 3 were defined as having two consecutive negative NP/OP PCR tests, clearance from a healthcare professional, or resolution of symptoms. Each participant in the prospective study had whole blood, serum and a nasopharyngeal or oropharyngeal swab collected by mobile phlebotomists. Additional blood draws and questionnaires over a 2-month period could optionally be provided by prospective study participants. Before DNA extraction, blood samples from the prospective study were shipped at room temperature or frozen.

TCRbeta CDR3 regions were amplified from genomic DNA by means of the immunoSEQ Assay, a bias-controlled multiplex PCR. Under the source paper's analysis protocol: Nucleated cell counts per sample were estimated from amplification of reference gene primers within the assay. To quantify the absolute abundance of each unique TCRbeta CDR3 rearrangement, sequence reads were collapsed and filtered. Productive Simpson clonality was computed per sample as the square root of Simpson's diversity index over productive rearrangements. The immuneACCESS repertoire file appears here via TCRdb, limited to in-frame rearrangements. These files lack a portion of the clones; in checked studies, under half of the deficit traces to unresolved V genes, and the cause of the others is not known. Clone size and V and J calls were adopted from that table, with D and trimming inferred from the DNA. The sample has 250,000 or so clones on record, 86% of them singletons. The ten top clones hold roughly 2% of the sample.

The data were taken from a study of blood T cell repertoires in COVID-19 (dated by TCRdb to the early 2020s). Turning to the overall study: Samples from collaborators originated in the United States, Italy and Spain and spanned both the acute and convalescent phases of COVID-19. The prospective study material was composed of cDNA or gDNA derived from T cells, B-cell-depleted T cells, or PBMCs. Deeply sampled blood TCRbeta repertoires from subjects exposed to, actively infected with, or recovered from COVID-19 were included in the dataset. The repertoires were released in a freely available public database intended as a resource for research on the immune response to SARS-CoV-2. Samples came from the ongoing ImmuneRACE study (first 160 participants) plus 1,254 subjects from 6 global collaborators. A de-identified subject ID, COVID-19 status, age in years and sex were almost always included in the sample metadata. Where available, HLA class I and class II types were obtained from metadata supplied by the sample provider rather than from assay-based typing. Findings and caveats that apply to the study as a whole: The amount of clinical and demographic metadata varied by source and participant and was provided uncurated.

Counted from cysteine to phenylalanine, this CDR3 has 14 amino acids. The only DNA kept is the CDR3, 42 bases in frame from the first base. The junction shows trimming of 5 bases on V and 6 bases on J, and the gene matches do not reach 2 bases of it. Sequences SGHTA (CDR1) and FQGTGA (CDR2) are obtained from the germline V gene. Input material: PBMCs or T cells enriched from blood (not recorded which). The V and J segments used are TRBV7-3 and TRBJ2-1; the junction holds 12 bases that match TRBD2. The TCR comes from a woman between 50 and 59 years old who had recovered from COVID-19. The CDR3 region reads CASSAGLAGNEQFF. The nucleotides are TGTGCCAGCAGCGCGGGACTAGCGGGCAATGAGCAGTTCTTC.